The 10 T cell receptor beta chains presented below share a single source sample, sequenced in a study of blood T cell repertoires in COVID-19. Libraries were prepared by immunoSEQ multiplex PCR; TCRdb keeps only in-frame clonotypes and omits some of them. The data contain about 38,000 clones, 90% of them seen just once; the ten biggest clones take up less than 30%. Sequenced material: peripheral blood. Every receptor here comes from a man between 60 and 75 years old with active or convalescent COVID-19.

The V gene is TRBV7-2, the J gene TRBJ2-7, with TRBD2 identical over 11 bases. Germline V gene data show CDR1 as SGHTA and CDR2 as FQGNSA. The CDR3 loop spans 18 amino acids. Trimming at V came to 4 bases and at J to 0 bases, leaving 11 bases not matched to a gene. CDR3: CASSWGLLAGVISYEQYF. CDR3 coding DNA: TGTGCCAGCAGCTGGGGCCTACTAGCGGGAGTTATCTCCTACGAGCAGTACTTC.

The chain recombines TRBV4-1 with TRBJ2-1, with TRBD2 as a possible D gene (6 bases). Trimming shortened V by 2 bases and J by 13 bases, and 15 bases separated the two germline ends. Germline loops: CDR1 MGHRA, CDR2 YSYEKL. The CDR3 has 13 amino acids. CDR3 DNA: TGCGCCAGCAGCCAATTGGGACTGTCTGGACAGTTCTTC. Its protein is CASSQLGLSGQFF.

V gene TRBV6-1 combines with J gene TRBJ1-5, with D possibly being TRBD1 (6 bases). The CDR3 is 18 amino acids. Germline CDR1 reads MNHNS; CDR2 reads SASEGT. Between the trimmed V and J ends, which lost 6 bases and 2 bases, there was a span of 23 bases. The CDR3 loop is CASSEQGRRGSGNQPQHF. For the CDR3, the DNA is TGTGCCAGCAGCGAACAGGGTCGGCGCGGTTCCGGCAATCAGCCCCAGCATTTT.

Only one count was recorded for this clone. The CDR3 loop is CASSLAPTGLAGNTIYF. DNA for the CDR3: TGTGCCAGCAGCTTAGCCCCTACAGGTCTAGCTGGAAACACCATATATTTT. The gene calls are TRBV7-8 and TRBJ1-3; TRBD1 might be the D (5 bases). Trimming cost V 0 bases and J 2 bases, with 14 bases left between them. Germline CDR1 and CDR2: SGHVS and FQNEAQ. CDR3 size: 17 residues.

This clone came up once. The genes are TRBV12-3 or TRBV12-4 and TRBJ2-7; D gene unclear. V lost 3 bases and J 5 bases, leaving 5 bases between the germline ends. CDR3 length: 11 amino acids. The CDR3 is CASSFTDEQYF. For the CDR3, the DNA is TGTGCCAGCAGTTTTACGGACGAGCAGTACTTC.

V gene TRBV4-3 combines with J gene TRBJ2-2; D is perhaps TRBD2 (6 bases). There are 14 residues in the CDR3. The germline CDR1 and CDR2 sequences are LGHNA and YSLEER. V lost 5 bases to trimming and J lost 5 bases, with 12 bases between them. The CDR3 coding sequence is TGCGCCAGCAGCGGGGGGTTAAGGACCGGGGAGCTGTTTTTT. This encodes CASSGGLRTGELFF.

Only a few counts were recorded for this clone. This chain links TRBV6-5 with TRBJ1-5, with D possibly being TRBD1 (6 bases). The germline V gene encodes CDR1 MNHEY and CDR2 SVGAGI. This CDR3 comprises 14 residues. V dropped 8 bases and J dropped 3 bases, with 14 bases sitting between them. The DNA for the CDR3 is TGTGCCAGCGGACCGGGACACCTCAATCAGCCCCAGCATTTT. Encoded protein: CASGPGHLNQPQHF.

This sequence joins TRBV28 and TRBJ1-4; D perhaps matches TRBD1 (5 bases). This CDR3 comprises 14 residues. Germline V CDR1 and CDR2: MDHEN, SYDVKM. The germline V and J ends were trimmed by 7 bases and 3 bases, with 12 bases remaining between them. DNA of the CDR3: TGTGCCAGCACCAGACAGCGATCTAATGAAAAACTGTTTTTT. Amino acids: CASTRQRSNEKLFF. The whole variable domain, filled in from reference TRBV28 and TRBJ1-4, reads DVKVTQSSRYLVKRTGEKVFLECVQDMDHENMFWYRQDPGLGLRLIYFSYDVKMKEKGDIPEGYSVSREKKERFSLILESASTNQTSMYLCASTRQRSNEKLFFGSGTQLSVL.

The chain is built from TRBV6-5 and TRBJ1-4; 10 bases map to TRBD1. The CDR3 is 15 residues long. Germline CDR1 is MNHEY and CDR2 is SVGAGI. The junction had 6 bases not matched to a gene; V was cut back by 4 bases and J by 7 bases. The CDR3 loop is CASSFGQGDSEKLFF. The CDR3 DNA follows: TGTGCCAGCAGTTTCGGACAGGGGGATAGTGAAAAACTGTTTTTT.

The chain is built from TRBV25-1 and TRBJ1-3; TRBD1 is a possible D gene (5 bases). The CDR3 spans 16 residues. The ends were cut back, 5 bases at V and 3 bases at J, with 17 bases in the middle. From germline, CDR1 is MGHDK and CDR2 SYGVNS. CDR3 nucleotides: TGTGCCAGCAGTCCGAAAGGGGTTGTTCGTGGAAACACCATATATTTT. Translation gives CASSPKGVVRGNTIYF.